This T cell receptor (beta chain) was recovered during a study of cytotoxic CD8 clonotypes in ibrutinib-treated CLL. Study-wide results and limits: Clonality was higher at ibrutinib response and returned toward baseline at progression.

In germline, CDR1 is SGHRS, CDR2 YFSETQ. The CDR3 contains 16 residues. V was pared by 3 bases and J by 0 bases, with 13 bases between. This clone was found a few times. The antigen remains unidentified. Profiled with immunoSEQ multiplex PCR; TCRdb holds only in-frame clones, not every one. The sample lists around 27,000 clones, less than 75% seen once, with less than 6% in the top ten. The sequence was obtained from a human donor with chronic lymphocytic leukemia. The material was PBMCs, obtained before ibrutinib treatment. The V gene is TRBV5-1, the J gene TRBJ1-5; D perhaps matches TRBD1 (6 bases). DNA for the CDR3: TGCGCCAGCAGCTCGCTGGGACAATTTAGCAATCAGCCCCAGCATTTT. Protein: CASSSLGQFSNQPQHF.